Listed below are T cell receptor beta chains from one sample, sequenced in a study of blood T cell repertoires in COVID-19. Measured with immunoSEQ multiplex PCR; TCRdb has only the in-frame clones, and not every one. The top ten clones hold around 3.9% of a sample with more than 300,000 clones, more than 90% of them seen once. Sequencing input: PBMCs or T cells enriched from blood (not recorded which). The origin of the receptors is a woman aged 25 to 39 who had been exposed to COVID-19. Both conserved end residues are part of each CDR3. The D gene is left open where the match is weak. Clone size is stated in some rows and not others, as once, few, many or a class when expanded.

j_gene	v_gene	len	d_gene	abundance	CDR3aa	CDR3nt
TRBJ2-5	TRBV5-1	15	TRBD1	-	CASSFAGTVQETQYF	TGCGCCAGCAGCTTCGCCGGGACAGTCCAAGAGACCCAGTACTTC
TRBJ2-3	TRBV13	13	-	-	CASSLLRGDTQYF	TGTGCCAGCAGCTTACTAAGAGGAGATACGCAGTATTTT
TRBJ1-2	TRBV11-3	15	TRBD1	-	CASSGRDRETYGYTF	TGTGCCAGCAGCGGCCGGGACAGGGAAACCTATGGCTACACCTTC
TRBJ2-7	TRBV28	15	TRBD1	-	CASSLWGQGSYEQYF	TGTGCCAGCAGTTTATGGGGACAGGGGAGCTACGAGCAGTACTTC
TRBJ2-7	TRBV19	15	TRBD1	-	CASRVRDRAPYEQYF	TGTGCCAGTCGGGTACGGGACAGGGCCCCCTACGAGCAGTACTTC
TRBJ2-5	TRBV5-1	15	-	-	CASSFPSGGKETQYF	TGCGCCAGCAGTTTCCCATCCGGGGGTAAAGAGACCCAGTACTTC
TRBJ2-1	TRBV20-1	11	-	-	CSARRYNEQFF	TGCAGTGCTAGGCGGTACAATGAGCAGTTCTTC
TRBJ1-5	TRBV5-5	15	-	-	CASSLNNLGNQPQHF	TGTGCCAGCAGCTTGAATAATCTAGGAAATCAGCCCCAGCATTTT
TRBJ1-2	TRBV5-4	14	TRBD1	-	CASSPQGKDYGYTF	TGTGCCAGCAGCCCACAGGGGAAAGATTATGGCTACACCTTC
TRBJ1-1	TRBV11-3	14	-	-	CASNWGRANTEAFF	TGTGCCAGCAATTGGGGCAGGGCGAACACTGAAGCTTTCTTT
TRBJ1-6	TRBV4-1	18	-	-	CASSQDRAGKSYNSPLHF	TGCGCCAGCAGCCAAGATAGGGCAGGGAAATCCTATAATTCACCCCTCCACTTT
TRBJ2-7	TRBV7-2	14	TRBD1	-	CASSLSRGRYEQYF	TGTGCCAGCAGCTTATCCAGGGGGCGGTACGAGCAGTACTTC
TRBJ1-2	TRBV6-5	12	TRBD1	once	CATRDRDYGYTF	TGTGCCACCCGGGACAGGGACTATGGCTACACCTTC
TRBJ1-3	TRBV4-2	16	-	-	CASSQDPQGSGNTIYF	TGTGCCAGCAGCCAAGATCCCCAGGGCTCTGGAAACACCATATATTTT
TRBJ1-2	TRBV2	15	TRBD1	-	CASSVGQGVLHGYTF	TGTGCCAGCAGTGTGGGACAGGGGGTTCTTCATGGCTACACCTTC
TRBJ2-5	TRBV10-3	14	TRBD2	-	CAISEVQGGETQYF	TGTGCCATCAGTGAGGTCCAGGGAGGGGAGACCCAGTACTTC
TRBJ2-5	TRBV4-1	13	-	once	CASIGADQETQYF	TGCGCCAGCATCGGAGCAGACCAAGAGACCCAGTACTTC
TRBJ1-3	TRBV9	14	-	-	CASSVTIAGNTIYF	TGTGCCAGCAGCGTAACTATCGCGGGAAACACCATATATTTT
TRBJ1-1	TRBV7-9	15	TRBD1	once	CASSLAGAGGTEAFF	TGTGCCAGCAGCTTAGCCGGGGCAGGGGGCACTGAAGCTTTCTTT
TRBJ1-2	TRBV9	11	-	-	CASSTTGVYTF	TGTGCCAGCAGCACGACGGGAGTCTACACCTTC
TRBJ2-7	TRBV1	14	-	-	CTSSQELAPHEQYF	TGCACCAGCAGCCAAGAGCTAGCCCCCCACGAGCAGTACTTC
TRBJ2-7	TRBV10-1	15	TRBD2	-	CASSDGQRGIYEQYF	TGCGCCAGCAGTGACGGCCAGCGGGGGATCTACGAGCAGTACTTC
TRBJ2-1	TRBV5-4	17	TRBD2	-	CASSPGTSRTPNNEQFF	TGTGCCAGCAGCCCTGGGACTAGCCGAACACCAAACAATGAGCAGTTCTTC
TRBJ1-5	TRBV19	12	-	few	CASSIGNQPQHF	TGTGCCAGTAGTATCGGCAATCAGCCCCAGCATTTT
TRBJ2-7	TRBV6-5	15	TRBD1	few	CASSRLPQGAYEQYF	TGTGCCAGCAGTCGCCTACCTCAGGGGGCCTACGAGCAGTACTTC
TRBJ2-7	TRBV4-1	13	-	-	CASSPAGVGEQYF	TGCGCCAGCAGCCCAGCCGGGGTTGGGGAGCAGTACTTC
TRBJ1-2	TRBV5-1	15	-	-	CASSLAHPRNYGYTF	TGCGCCAGCAGCTTGGCGCACCCGAGGAACTATGGCTACACCTTC
TRBJ1-5	TRBV2	15	-	-	CASRGGGGSNQPQHF	TGTGCCAGCAGAGGGGGGGGTGGGAGCAATCAGCCCCAGCATTTT
TRBJ2-3	TRBV5-1	15	-	-	CASRLGGQAPDTQYF	TGCGCCAGCAGACTAGGAGGTCAGGCCCCAGATACGCAGTATTTT
TRBJ1-1	TRBV3-1/TRBV3-2	17	-	once	CASSQGNFLGGRTEAFF	TGTGCCAGCAGCCAAGGTAATTTCTTGGGGGGAAGGACTGAAGCTTTCTTT
TRBJ1-2	TRBV5-6	14	-	-	CASSAATGNYGYTF	TGTGCCAGCAGCGCTGCTACAGGAAACTATGGCTACACCTTC
TRBJ1-1	TRBV6-1	16	-	-	CASSAWGSRTVTEAFF	TGTGCCAGCAGTGCCTGGGGTAGTCGGACAGTTACTGAAGCTTTCTTT
TRBJ1-1	TRBV18	15	-	-	CASSPIGEVEVGAFF	TGTGCCAGCTCACCGATTGGGGAGGTAGAGGTGGGGGCTTTCTTT
TRBJ2-2	TRBV6-5	11	-	once	CASGDTGELFF	TGTGCCAGCGGAGACACCGGGGAGCTGTTTTTT
TRBJ1-4	TRBV11-2	15	-	-	CASSFRGLQNEKLFF	TGTGCCAGCAGCTTTAGAGGGCTACAAAATGAAAAACTGTTTTTT
TRBJ2-1	TRBV3-1/TRBV3-2	14	-	few	CASSQAVVRNEQFF	TGTGCCAGCAGCCAAGCTGTAGTGCGCAATGAGCAGTTCTTC
TRBJ1-5	TRBV18	15	-	-	CASSPRSTDNQPQHF	TGTGCCAGCTCACCAAGATCTACCGACAATCAGCCCCAGCATTTT
TRBJ1-1	TRBV4-2	15	TRBD1	-	CASSQPDREVTEAFF	TGTGCCAGCAGCCAGCCGGACAGGGAGGTCACTGAAGCTTTCTTT
TRBJ2-7	TRBV4-2	17	TRBD2	-	CASSQAVRAGGLYEQYF	TGTGCCAGCAGCCAAGCGGTTAGAGCGGGGGGGCTCTACGAGCAGTACTTC
TRBJ1-4	TRBV19	13	-	-	CASSIQGYEKLFF	TGTGCCAGTAGTATACAGGGCTATGAAAAACTGTTTTTT
TRBJ2-7	TRBV27	16	TRBD1	-	CASSPRPGQAIYEQYF	TGTGCCAGCAGTCCGCGACCGGGACAGGCGATCTACGAGCAGTACTTC
TRBJ2-7	TRBV4-1	14	-	-	CASSQARGAYEQYF	TGCGCCAGCAGCCAAGCGCGCGGGGCTTACGAGCAGTACTTC
TRBJ2-1	TRBV27	13	-	-	CASSLFGANEQFF	TGTGCCAGCAGTTTATTTGGGGCCAATGAGCAGTTCTTC